The clone carrying this TCR beta chain was seen a few times. J lost 7 bases, V lost 5 bases, and 3 bases had no gene match. The CDR3 sequence is 13 residues long. From germline, CDR1 is SGHTA and CDR2 FQGNSA. PCR used 60 Vbeta primers and 13 Jbeta primers. Only in-frame clones appear in the TCRdb table, and some are missing; sequencing was by immunoSEQ multiplex PCR. The sample holds over 90,000 clones, 60% to 75% seen once. The sample comes from a study of cytomegalovirus exposure and HLA in healthy donors. V usage is TRBV7-2 and J usage is TRBJ1-4; 8 bases align to TRBD1. This clonotype was obtained from a woman aged 70 to 79 in good health and CMV-seropositive. The material sequenced was PBMCs. CDR3 in amino acids: CASSLGTGEKLFF. As DNA, the CDR3 is TGTGCCAGCAGCCTAGGGACAGGTGAAAAACTGTTTTTT.